A selection of T cell receptor beta chains follows, all from one sample in a study of tumor-infiltrating lymphocytes in oesophageal squamous cell carcinoma. Via MiXCR, TCRdb re-called the PCR reads, giving one row per CDR3 protein. This sample carries tens of thousands of distinct CDR3 sequences, around 40% of them seen once, and the ten largest clones take 20% to 25%. Material: esophageal tumor tissue. The receptor source for this set is a male donor with esophageal squamous cell carcinoma. CDR3s include the opening cysteine and the closing phenylalanine or tryptophan. A D gene is named only where the DNA matches it firmly. Size tells how often a clone was seen (once, few, many) or the class of an expanded clone, and some rows leave it out.

>-|TRBD1|TRBV5-1|TRBJ1-2
CASSSRSMTGGYTF
TGCGCCAGCAGCTCGCGTAGTATGACAGGGGGCTACACCTTC
>once|-|TRBV7-6|TRBJ2-7
CASSLDPFSEQYF
TGTGCCAGCAGCTTAGACCCTTTTAGCGAGCAGTACTTC
>-|-|TRBV10-3|TRBJ2-3
CAISGGGSTDTQYF
TGTGCCATCAGTGGAGGCGGATCCACAGATACGCAGTATTTT
>many|TRBD1|TRBV6-1|TRBJ1-2
CASSEGQGAVVYGYTF
TGTGCCAGCAGTGAGGGACAGGGGGCAGTCGTTTATGGCTACACCTTC
>-|-|TRBV7-4|TRBJ2-3
CASSLVSWVDTQYF
TGTGCCAGCAGCTTAGTTTCCTGGGTGGATACGCAGTATTTT
>medium-sized|-|TRBV7-6|TRBJ2-1
CASSQPEDPSKDF
TGTGCCAGCAGTCAACCCGAGGACCCGTCGAAGGACTTC
>many|TRBD2|TRBV28|TRBJ2-5
CASSLSELAGQETQYF
TGTGCCAGCAGTTTATCGGAACTAGCGGGGCAAGAGACCCAGTACTTC
>-|TRBD1|TRBV6-8|TRBJ2-6
CASSYPGQGDGANVLTF
TGTGCCAGCAGTTACCCGGGACAGGGAGATGGGGCCAACGTCCTGACTTTC
>many|-|TRBV2|TRBJ2-5
CASSGQVVETQYF
TGTGCCAGCAGTGGACAGGTGGTAGAGACCCAGTACTTC
>few|-|TRBV7-3|TRBJ2-1
CASSVRGGSGYNEQFF
TGTGCCAGCAGCGTCAGGGGGGGAAGCGGATACAATGAGCAGTTCTTC
>-|-|TRBV7-2|TRBJ2-5
CASSLTPSETQYF
TGTGCCAGCAGCTTAACCCCCTCGGAGACCCAGTACTTC
>many|-|TRBV11-2|TRBJ1-5
CASSGAGDQPQHF
TGTGCCAGCAGCGGGGCAGGGGATCAGCCCCAGCATTTT
>-|-|TRBV7-2|TRBJ2-5
CASSSRGMGETQYF
TGTGCCAGCAGCTCGAGGGGGATGGGAGAGACCCAGTACTTC
>many|TRBD1|TRBV28|TRBJ2-7
CASSESGQGSYEQYF
TGTGCCAGCAGTGAGTCGGGACAGGGGTCCTACGAGCAGTACTTC
>-|TRBD2|TRBV7-2|TRBJ2-2
CASSLAGGKTGELFF
TGTGCCAGCAGCTTAGCGGGGGGGAAGACCGGGGAGCTGTTTTTT
>-|TRBD2|TRBV6-2/TRBV6-3|TRBJ2-1
CASKGGTSGYNEQFF
TGTGCCAGCAAGGGGGGGACTAGCGGATACAATGAGCAGTTCTTC
>-|-|TRBV11-2|TRBJ2-5
CASSLGGVDTQYF
TGTGCCAGCAGCTTAGGGGGGGTAGACACCCAGTACTTC
>many|TRBD2|TRBV2|TRBJ2-7
CASSELLAGVNEQYF
TGTGCCAGCAGTGAATTACTAGCGGGGGTCAATGAGCAGTACTTC
>many|-|TRBV7-9|TRBJ2-1
CASSRTVTYEQFF
TGTGCCAGCAGCCGGACAGTGACCTACGAGCAGTTCTTC
>-|TRBD2|TRBV7-6|TRBJ2-5
CASSLIGRDQETQYF
TGTGCCAGCAGCCTTATTGGGAGGGACCAAGAGACCCAGTACTTC
>-|TRBD1|TRBV12-3/TRBV12-4|TRBJ1-5
CASSGQASNQPQHF
TGTGCCAGCAGCGGACAGGCTAGCAATCAGCCCCAGCATTTT
>-|-|TRBV28|TRBJ2-4
CASSPHRQGGYF
TGTGCCAGCAGTCCACACCGACAGGGAGGTTACTTC
>-|-|TRBV7-3|TRBJ2-5
CASSNDWETQYF
TGTGCCAGCAGCAATGATTGGGAGACCCAGTACTTC
>many|-|TRBV6-1|TRBJ2-1
CASTIYNEQFF
TGTGCCAGCACGATATATAATGAGCAGTTCTTC
>few|-|TRBV7-6|TRBJ2-3
CASSLAHTTDTQYF
TGTGCCAGCAGCTTAGCGCACACCACAGATACGCAGTATTTT
>-|TRBD2|TRBV5-6|TRBJ2-1
CASSLGLLAGGYSGYNEQFF
TGTGCCAGCAGCTTGGGATTACTAGCGGGAGGGTATTCGGGATACAATGAGCAGTTCTTC
>once|-|TRBV7-2|TRBJ2-1
CASRDANEQFF
TGTGCCAGCAGGGATGCAAATGAGCAGTTCTTC
>-|TRBD1|TRBV7-2|TRBJ2-7
CASSLRQGTGEQYF
TGTGCCAGCAGCCTACGACAGGGAACGGGCGAGCAGTACTTC
>-|TRBD2|TRBV7-3|TRBJ2-7
CASSHPGLAGMGYEQYF
TGTGCCAGCAGCCATCCGGGACTAGCGGGAATGGGGTACGAGCAGTACTTC
>-|TRBD2|TRBV6-1|TRBJ2-4
CASSLGLARYNEQYF
TGTGCCAGCAGTCTAGGACTAGCTCGTTACAATGAGCAGTACTTC
>many|TRBD1|TRBV10-2|TRBJ2-7
CASSEGGSDEQYF
TGCGCCAGCAGTGAAGGGGGCTCAGACGAGCAGTACTTC
>-|-|TRBV6-1|TRBJ1-6
CASSAGTYNSPLNF
TGTGCCAGCAGCGCCGGGACTTATAATTCACCCCTCAACTTT
>many|-|TRBV7-9|TRBJ1-1
CASSLVPGAAFF
TGTGCCAGCAGCTTAGTGCCAGGGGCCGCTTTCTTT
>many|TRBD1|TRBV6-1|TRBJ1-2
CASRRGQSYGYTF
TGTGCCAGCAGGCGGGGACAGTCCTATGGCTACACCTTC
>many|-|TRBV6-6|TRBJ2-1
CASSYIRDEQFF
TGTGCCAGCAGTTACATAAGGGATGAGCAGTTCTTC
>many|TRBD2|TRBV19|TRBJ2-3
CASKRLWSSGSRDTQYF
TGTGCCAGTAAGCGGCTATGGAGTAGCGGGAGTCGAGATACGCAGTATTTT
>-|-|TRBV7-3|TRBJ2-5
CASSFGGAQETQYF
TGTGCCAGCAGCTTTGGGGGGGCCCAAGAGACCCAGTACTTC
>-|TRBD2|TRBV5-1|TRBJ2-1
CASSWPPSSGLNNEQFF
TGCGCCAGCAGCTGGCCTCCATCTAGCGGGCTTAACAATGAGCAGTTCTTC
>many|-|TRBV27|TRBJ1-1
CASSLGDRENTEAFF
TGTGCCAGCAGCCTTGGAGACAGAGAGAACACTGAAGCTTTCTTT
>few|-|TRBV13|TRBJ2-1
CASSQDIGKNEQFF
TGTGCCAGCAGCCAGGACATAGGGAAAAATGAGCAGTTCTTC
>many|-|TRBV6-1|TRBJ1-4
CASSKGRPWGPNEKLFF
TGTGCCAGCAGTAAAGGACGGCCGTGGGGTCCTAATGAAAAACTGTTTTTT
>once|-|TRBV6-1|TRBJ2-5
CASKAGFHGAASYDQYF
TGTGCCAGCAAGGCAGGGTTCCACGGAGCGGCCTCCTACGACCAGTACTTC
>few|-|TRBV7-6|TRBJ2-2
CASSLGVGLNTGELFF
TGTGCCAGCAGCTTAGGGGTTGGACTGAACACCGGGGAGCTGTTTTTT
>once|-|TRBV7-6|TRBJ2-5
CASSPPQEVDGAETQYF
TGTGCCAGCAGCCCCCCCCAGGAAGTAGACGGAGCAGAGACCCAGTACTTC
>few|-|TRBV7-2|TRBJ2-7
CASSLQGNGGAYEQYF
TGTGCCAGCAGCTTACAGGGGAATGGGGGGGCCTACGAGCAGTACTTC
>medium-sized|-|TRBV7-9|TRBJ2-1
CASTPGEGYNEQFF
TGTGCCAGCACCCCGGGAGAGGGCTACAATGAGCAGTTCTTC
>many|TRBD1|TRBV10-1|TRBJ2-5
CASSTGQGGQETQYF
TGCGCCAGCAGTACTGGACAGGGTGGCCAAGAGACCCAGTACTTC
>many|-|TRBV28|TRBJ1-1
CASSRPAGTEAFF
TGTGCCAGCAGTCGGCCGGCGGGCACTGAAGCTTTCTTT
>many|-|TRBV7-8|TRBJ2-5
CASSFTETQYF
TGTGCCAGCAGCTTTACAGAGACCCAGTACTTC
>-|-|TRBV6-8|TRBJ2-6
CASSYVGVGANVLTF
TGTGCCAGCAGTTACGTCGGGGTTGGGGCCAACGTCCTGACTTTC
>-|-|TRBV7-8|TRBJ2-7
CASSRHGQSSYNEQYF
TGTGCCAGCAGCCGGCACGGTCAGAGCTCCTACAATGAGCAGTACTTC
>many|-|TRBV6-1|TRBJ1-2
CASTGGAYYGYTF
TGTGCCAGCACCGGGGGGGCGTACTATGGCTACACCTTC
>many|TRBD1|TRBV10-3|TRBJ2-7
CAISQGAGEQYF
TGTGCCATCAGTCAGGGGGCTGGAGAGCAGTACTTC
>many|-|TRBV10-1|TRBJ2-2
CASTQKARANTGELFF
TGCGCCAGCACCCAAAAGGCGCGGGCGAACACCGGGGAGCTGTTTTTT